This note documents a single T cell receptor (beta chain) sequence. What it binds is unknown. After extraction with the RNeasy kit, 0.5 to 1 ug of the RNA was reverse transcribed using random hexamers. Across 54 Vbeta and 13 Jbeta, TCR beta CDR3 was amplified with immunoSEQ multiplex PCR. MiXCR, applied by TCRdb to the immunoSEQ multiplex PCR reads, yields one record per CDR3 protein. In the table there are approximately 110,000 distinct CDR3 sequences, about 94% of which are singletons. The V and J ends lost 1 base and 0 bases respectively, with 13 bases between them. CDR1 and CDR2 (germline): MNHEY, SVGEGT. The CDR3 is made up of 16 amino acids. The record originates from a study of CD8 T cells in Susac syndrome. TCR beta sequences were obtained from blood CD8+ and CD4+ T cells. Healthy donors constituted the control group, matched for age and sex. Findings of the study overall: The number of individuals included in the study's TCR sequencing and HLA analysis was acknowledged as relatively small.

Sequencing used CD4+ T cells from PBMCs. The sequence came from a human donor in good health. This rearrangement joins TRBV6-2 or TRBV6-3 to TRBJ2-7; no clear D gene. For the CDR3, the DNA is TGTGCCAGCAGTTACTACCCGAGACACAACTCCTACGAGCAGTACTTC. Translation: CASSYYPRHNSYEQYF.